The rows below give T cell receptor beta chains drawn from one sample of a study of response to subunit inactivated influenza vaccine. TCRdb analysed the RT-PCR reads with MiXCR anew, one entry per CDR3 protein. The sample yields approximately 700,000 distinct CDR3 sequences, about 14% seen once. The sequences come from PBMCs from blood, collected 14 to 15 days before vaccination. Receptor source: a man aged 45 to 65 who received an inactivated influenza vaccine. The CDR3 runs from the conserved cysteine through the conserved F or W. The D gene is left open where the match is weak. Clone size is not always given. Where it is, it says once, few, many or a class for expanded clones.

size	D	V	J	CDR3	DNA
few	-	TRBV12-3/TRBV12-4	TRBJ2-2	CASSLANRGELFF	TGTGCCAGCAGTTTAGCCAATCGAGGGGAGCTGTTTTTT
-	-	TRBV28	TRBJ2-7	CASSLSALLSYEQYF	TGTGCCAGCAGTTTGTCCGCTCTTCTTTCCTACGAGCAGTACTTC
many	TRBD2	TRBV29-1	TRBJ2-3	CSVVVPLGLAGEADTQYF	TGCAGCGTTGTTGTACCCCTGGGACTAGCGGGAGAAGCAGATACGCAGTATTTT
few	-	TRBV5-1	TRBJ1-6	CASSLAGTPLHF	TGCGCCAGCAGCTTGGCCGGGACACCCCTCCACTTT
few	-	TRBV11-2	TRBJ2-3	CASSLGGRGSDTQYF	TGTGCCAGCAGCTTAGGTGGTAGGGGCTCAGATACGCAGTATTTT
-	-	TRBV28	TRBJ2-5	CASVDMGGARETQYF	TGTGCCAGCGTCGACATGGGTGGAGCGCGAGAGACCCAGTACTTC
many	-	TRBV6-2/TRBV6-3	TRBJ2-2	CASSYDSPPGELFF	TGTGCCAGCAGTTACGACAGCCCTCCCGGGGAGCTGTTTTTT
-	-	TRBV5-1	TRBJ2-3	CASSLAALAGADTDTQYF	TGCGCCAGCAGCTTAGCGGCCCTCGCAGGGGCGGACACAGATACGCAGTATTTT
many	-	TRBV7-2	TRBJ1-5	CASSRSGNQPQHF	TGTGCCAGCAGCCGATCAGGGAATCAGCCCCAGCATTTT
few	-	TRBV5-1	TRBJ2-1	CASSREASSYNEQFF	TGCGCCAGCAGCAGGGAGGCCAGCTCCTACAATGAGCAGTTCTTC
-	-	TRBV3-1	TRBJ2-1	CASSQRPGIVLNNEQFF	TGTGCCAGCAGCCAGCGTCCAGGTATAGTACTCAACAATGAGCAGTTCTTC
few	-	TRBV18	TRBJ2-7	CASSPTGNNEQYF	TGTGCCAGCTCACCAACAGGGAACAACGAGCAGTACTTC
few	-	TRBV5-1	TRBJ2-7	CASSTTGEQYF	TGCGCCAGCAGCACCACGGGAGAGCAGTACTTC
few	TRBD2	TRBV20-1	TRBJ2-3	CSAKLAGGSDTQYF	TGCAGTGCTAAACTAGCGGGAGGTTCAGATACGCAGTATTTT
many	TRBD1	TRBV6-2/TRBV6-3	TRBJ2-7	CASSRTGAYEQYF	TGTGCCAGCAGTCGGACAGGGGCCTACGAGCAGTACTTC
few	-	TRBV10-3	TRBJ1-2	CAISDVGMPNYGYTF	TGTGCCATCAGTGACGTGGGCATGCCTAACTATGGCTACACCTTC
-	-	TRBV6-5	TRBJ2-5	CASSYSPYTQETQYF	TGTGCCAGCAGTTACTCGCCGTATACCCAAGAGACCCAGTACTTC
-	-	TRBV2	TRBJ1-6	CASSDGTSPLHF	TGTGCCAGCAGTGACGGGACTTCACCCCTCCACTTT
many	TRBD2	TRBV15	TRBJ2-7	CATSRDEIAGAYEQYF	TGTGCCACCAGCAGAGATGAAATAGCGGGAGCCTACGAGCAGTACTTC
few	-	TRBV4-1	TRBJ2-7	CASSQAWGTGNSYEQYF	TGCGCCAGCAGCCAAGCGTGGGGAACAGGGAATTCCTACGAGCAGTACTTC
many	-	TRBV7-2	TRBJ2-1	CASSLRGGGRSYEQFF	TGTGCCAGCAGCTTAAGGGGGGGCGGGCGAAGCTATGAGCAGTTCTTC
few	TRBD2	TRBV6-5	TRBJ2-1	CASSYSSGGPEFF	TGTGCCAGCAGTTACTCGTCGGGGGGGCCGGAGTTCTTC
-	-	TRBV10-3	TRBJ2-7	CAISEGGSAYEQYF	TGTGCCATCAGTGAGGGGGGCTCGGCCTACGAGCAGTACTTC
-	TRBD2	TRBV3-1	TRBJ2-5	CASSQDWLAGDDQETQYF	TGTGCCAGCAGCCAAGATTGGCTAGCGGGGGATGACCAAGAGACCCAGTACTTC
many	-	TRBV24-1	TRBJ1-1	CATSAGGNTEAFF	TGTGCCACCAGTGCGGGCGGGAACACTGAAGCTTTCTTT
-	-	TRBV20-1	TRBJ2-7	CSASEAIKDEQYF	TGCAGTGCTAGCGAAGCGATTAAGGACGAGCAGTACTTC
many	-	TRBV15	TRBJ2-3	CATSRGPGLDTDTQYF	TGTGCCACCAGCAGAGGGCCGGGACTGGACACAGATACGCAGTATTTT
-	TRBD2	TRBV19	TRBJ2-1	CASSIRLALSYNEQFF	TGTGCCAGTAGTATTAGACTAGCGCTCTCCTACAATGAGCAGTTCTTC
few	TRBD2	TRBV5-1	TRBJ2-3	CASSGGMAGVADTQYF	TGCGCCAGCAGCGGGGGGATGGCGGGAGTGGCAGATACGCAGTATTTT
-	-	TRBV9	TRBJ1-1	CASSVDPHLMNTEAFF	TGTGCCAGCAGCGTAGATCCACACCTCATGAACACTGAAGCTTTCTTT
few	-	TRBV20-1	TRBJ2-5	CSVAGRGETQYF	TGCAGTGTCGCGGGGCGAGGGGAGACCCAGTACTTC
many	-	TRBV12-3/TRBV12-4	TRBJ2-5	CASSFGLTPQETQYF	TGTGCCAGCAGTTTCGGGCTGACGCCTCAAGAGACCCAGTACTTC
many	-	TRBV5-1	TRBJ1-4	CASSLGRSGANEKLFF	TGCGCCAGCAGCTTGGGCCGGTCCGGGGCGAATGAAAAACTGTTTTTT
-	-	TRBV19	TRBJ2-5	CASRGAHQETQYF	TGTGCCAGTAGGGGGGCCCACCAAGAGACCCAGTACTTC
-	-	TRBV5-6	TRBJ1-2	CASSRALTVNYGYTF	TGTGCCAGCAGCCGAGCATTGACAGTTAACTATGGCTACACCTTC
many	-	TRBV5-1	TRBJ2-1	CASRGGRGRITNEQFF	TGCGCCAGCAGGGGAGGTCGTGGGAGGATCACCAATGAGCAGTTCTTC
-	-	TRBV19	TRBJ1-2	CASSIGRGYGYTF	TGTGCCAGTAGTATCGGCCGAGGCTATGGCTACACCTTC
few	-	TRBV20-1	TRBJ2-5	CSARQGFAETQYF	TGCAGTGCTAGACAGGGGTTTGCAGAGACCCAGTACTTC
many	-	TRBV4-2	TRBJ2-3	CASSQEGGERGTDTQYF	TGTGCCAGCAGCCAAGAAGGCGGGGAAAGGGGCACAGATACGCAGTATTTT
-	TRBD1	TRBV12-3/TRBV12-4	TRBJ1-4	CASRTGGGIGKLFF	TGTGCCAGCAGAACAGGGGGGGGGATTGGAAAACTGTTTTTT
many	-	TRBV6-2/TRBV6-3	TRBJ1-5	CASSPSEEGGQPQHF	TGTGCCAGCAGTCCCTCGGAGGAGGGGGGTCAGCCCCAGCATTTT
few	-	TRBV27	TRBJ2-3	CASKRDTDTQYF	TGTGCCAGCAAGAGAGACACAGATACGCAGTATTTT